This entry is about one T cell receptor beta chain. Antigen specificity is unknown. This sample was taken from a study of OX40 agonist ivuxolimab in advanced cancers. Turning to the study itself: It was permissible to have had prior anti-PD-1, anti-PD-L1 or anti-CTLA-4 therapy, and about 40% had some. Partial responses were seen in three patients, one with hepatocellular carcinoma and two with cutaneous melanoma. Study observations and caveats: Low normalized T-cell clonal expansion also characterized some of the nonresponders. People who partly responded at 0.1-3.0 mg/kg had some of the least clonal expansion seen.

The germline CDR1 and CDR2 sequences are MDHEN and SYDVKM. The CDR3 extends over 11 amino acids. Trimming took off 5 bases at V and 7 bases at J, with 8 bases between the two ends. Sequenced by immunoSEQ multiplex PCR; TCRdb stores in-frame clones only, minus some. The data show 50,000 to 65,000 clones, with around 93% seen just once and approximately 8.3% held by the top ten. The V and J genes are TRBV28 and TRBJ1-1; D unresolved. This sequence originates from an adult with an advanced solid tumor such as melanoma, head and neck, liver or kidney cancer. The source was CD4+ or CD8+ T cells sorted from blood, collected in a trial of the OX40 agonist ivuxolimab. The CDR3 loop is CASSASHEAFF. DNA of the CDR3: TGTGCCAGCAGTGCTTCCCATGAAGCTTTCTTT.